The clone carrying this TCR beta chain was detected ten times or more. The germline V gene has CDR1 SGHTA and CDR2 FQGNSA. This CDR3 region has 13 residues. The V and J ends lost 5 bases and 3 bases respectively, with 8 bases between them. Amplification targeted TCR beta CDR3 regions from RNA transcripts. When the TCR CDR3 underwent first-round RT-PCR, the HTBI primer set was used. TCRdb re-analysed the multiplex PCR reads in MiXCR, keeping a single row per CDR3 protein. Of about 400,000 distinct CDR3 sequences listed, around 13% were seen once; the top ten hold less than 10%. This sample was included in a study of T cells in Graves' hyperthyroidism and ophthalmopathy.

This chain links TRBV7-2 with TRBJ1-5; no clear D. The sequenced sample consisted of blood. This receptor was obtained from a woman between 18 and 29 years old with Graves' hyperthyroidism. In nucleotides, the CDR3 is TGTGCCAGCAGCAATCAGGCCAATCAGCCCCAGCATTTT. Translated, it gives CASSNQANQPQHF.